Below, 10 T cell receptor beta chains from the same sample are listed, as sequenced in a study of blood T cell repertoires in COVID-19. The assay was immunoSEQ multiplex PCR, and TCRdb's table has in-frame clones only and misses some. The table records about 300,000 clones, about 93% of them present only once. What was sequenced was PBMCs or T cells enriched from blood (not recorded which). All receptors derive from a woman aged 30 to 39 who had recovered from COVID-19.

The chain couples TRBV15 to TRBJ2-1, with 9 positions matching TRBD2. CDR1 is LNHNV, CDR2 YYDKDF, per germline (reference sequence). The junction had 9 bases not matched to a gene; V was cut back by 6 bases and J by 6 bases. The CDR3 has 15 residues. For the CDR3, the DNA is TGTGCCACCAGTGCCCAACGTAGCGGGAGCAATGAGCAGTTCTTC. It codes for CATSAQRSGSNEQFF.

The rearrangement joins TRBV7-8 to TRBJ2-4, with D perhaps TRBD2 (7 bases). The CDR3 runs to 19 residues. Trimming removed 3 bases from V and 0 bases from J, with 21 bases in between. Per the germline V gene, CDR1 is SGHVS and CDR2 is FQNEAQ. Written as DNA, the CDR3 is TGTGCCAGCAGCTTTATTACTCCTAGCGGAGGGGGAGCCAAAAACATTCAGTACTTC. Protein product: CASSFITPSGGGAKNIQYF.

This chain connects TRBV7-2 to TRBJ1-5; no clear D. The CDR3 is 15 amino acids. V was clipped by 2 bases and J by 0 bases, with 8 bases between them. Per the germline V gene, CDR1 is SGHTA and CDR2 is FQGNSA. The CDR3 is CASSLKPNSNQPQHF. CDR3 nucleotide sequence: TGTGCCAGCAGCTTAAAGCCCAATAGCAATCAGCCCCAGCATTTT.

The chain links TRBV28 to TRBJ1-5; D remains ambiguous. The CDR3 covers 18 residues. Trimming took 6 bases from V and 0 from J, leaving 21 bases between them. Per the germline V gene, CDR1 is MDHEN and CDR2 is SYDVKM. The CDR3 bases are TGTGCCAGCAGCCCTCTCACACACGGAGGATATAGCAATCAGCCCCAGCATTTT. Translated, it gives CASSPLTHGGYSNQPQHF.

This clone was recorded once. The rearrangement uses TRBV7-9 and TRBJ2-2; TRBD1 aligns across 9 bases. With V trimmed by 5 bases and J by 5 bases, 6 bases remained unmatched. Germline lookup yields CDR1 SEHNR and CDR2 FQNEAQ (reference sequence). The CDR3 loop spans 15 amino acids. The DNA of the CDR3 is TGTGCCAGCAGCATCGGGACAGGGAAAACCGGGGAGCTGTTTTTT. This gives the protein CASSIGTGKTGELFF.

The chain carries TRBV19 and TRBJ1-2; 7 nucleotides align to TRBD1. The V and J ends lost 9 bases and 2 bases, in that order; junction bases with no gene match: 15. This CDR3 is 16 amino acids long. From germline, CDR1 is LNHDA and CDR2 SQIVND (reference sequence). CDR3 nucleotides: TGTGCCAGCGCTACAGGGGAAGGAGTAGGGAACTATGGCTACACCTTC. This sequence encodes CASATGEGVGNYGYTF.

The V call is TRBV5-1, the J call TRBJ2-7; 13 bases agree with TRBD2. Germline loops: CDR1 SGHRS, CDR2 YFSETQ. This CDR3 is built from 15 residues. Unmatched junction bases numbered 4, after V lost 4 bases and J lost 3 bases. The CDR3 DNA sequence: TGCGCCAGCAGCGCCACTAGCGGGAGGGACTACGAGCAGTACTTC. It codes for CASSATSGRDYEQYF.

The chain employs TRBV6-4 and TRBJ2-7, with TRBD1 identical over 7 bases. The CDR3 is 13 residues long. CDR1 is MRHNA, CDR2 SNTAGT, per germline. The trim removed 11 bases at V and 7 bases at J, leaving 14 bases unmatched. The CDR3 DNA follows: TGTGCCGGGCATGGTGACAGGGCGGGTGAGCAGTACTTC. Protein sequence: CAGHGDRAGEQYF.

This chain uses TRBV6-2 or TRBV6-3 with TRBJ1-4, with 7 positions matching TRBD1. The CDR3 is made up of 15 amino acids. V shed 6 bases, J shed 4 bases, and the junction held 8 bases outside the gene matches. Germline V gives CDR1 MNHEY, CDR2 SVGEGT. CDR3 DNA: TGTGCCAGCAGGCCTTCCGGGACAGTTAATGAAAAACTGTTTTTT. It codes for CASRPSGTVNEKLFF.

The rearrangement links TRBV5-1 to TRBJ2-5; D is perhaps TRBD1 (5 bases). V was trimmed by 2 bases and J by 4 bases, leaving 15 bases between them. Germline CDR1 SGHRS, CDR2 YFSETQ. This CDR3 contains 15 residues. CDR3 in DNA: TGCGCCAGCAGCTTTGGTGTGGGGCTCTTAGAGACCCAGTACTTC. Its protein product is CASSFGVGLLETQYF.